Listed below are T cell receptor beta chains from one sample, sequenced in a study of blood T cells in healthy people across ages. MiXCR was run by TCRdb on the 5' RACE reads, yielding one entry per CDR3 protein. The sample shows about 1,400,000 distinct CDR3 sequences, 45% to 70% of them seen only once. Sequencing was done on a sample of blood. All receptors come from a man younger than 35 in good health. Both conserved end residues are part of each CDR3. The D gene is left open where the match is weak. Clone size is not always given. Where it is, it says once, few, many or a class for expanded clones.

V: TRBV28; size: few; D: NA; J: TRBJ1-1; CDR3: CASSPTLITNTEAFF; DNA: TGTGCCAGCAGTCCCACCCTGATAACGAACACTGAAGCTTTCTTT
V: TRBV6-1; size: few; D: NA; J: TRBJ2-5; CDR3: CASSEEGQTQYF; DNA: TGTGCCAGCAGTGAAGAAGGACAGACCCAGTACTTC
V: TRBV12-3/TRBV12-4; size: NA; D: TRBD2; J: TRBJ2-4; CDR3: CASSLRRSGIAKNIQYF; DNA: TGTGCCAGCAGTTTGCGTCGTAGCGGGATAGCCAAAAACATTCAGTACTTC
V: TRBV10-3; size: few; D: NA; J: TRBJ2-7; CDR3: CAISRPGVRGEQYF; DNA: TGTGCCATCAGCCGCCCGGGAGTCAGGGGCGAGCAGTACTTC
V: TRBV11-2; size: few; D: NA; J: TRBJ2-4; CDR3: CASSAGAGVIQYF; DNA: TGTGCCAGCAGCGCAGGGGCAGGGGTCATTCAGTACTTC
V: TRBV5-1; size: NA; D: NA; J: TRBJ2-5; CDR3: CASSLVAGDPNEQYF; DNA: TGCGCCAGCAGCTTGGTCGCAGGGGACCCCAATGAGCAGTACTTC
V: TRBV20-1; size: NA; D: NA; J: TRBJ1-2; CDR3: CSARGGLHYGYTF; DNA: TGCAGTGCTAGAGGGGGCCTCCACTATGGCTACACCTTC
V: TRBV6-1; size: NA; D: NA; J: TRBJ1-2; CDR3: CASSEVGGTPRGYTF; DNA: TGTGCCAGCAGTGAGGTCGGGGGAACCCCCAGGGGCTACACCTTC
V: TRBV7-2; size: NA; D: NA; J: TRBJ1-4; CDR3: CASSLAQQGWGEKLFF; DNA: TGTGCCAGCAGCTTAGCGCAGCAGGGCTGGGGTGAAAAACTGTTTTTT
V: TRBV25-1; size: few; D: NA; J: TRBJ2-5; CDR3: CASSEQGKETQYF; DNA: TGTGCCAGCAGTGAACAGGGAAAAGAGACCCAGTACTTC
V: TRBV7-9; size: few; D: NA; J: TRBJ2-1; CDR3: CASSLAGWRASNEQFF; DNA: TGTGCCAGCAGCTTAGCGGGTTGGCGGGCTTCGAATGAGCAGTTCTTC
V: TRBV7-9; size: once; D: TRBD2; J: TRBJ2-3; CDR3: CASSLEAAGDPDTQYF; DNA: TGTGCCAGCAGCTTAGAGGCAGCGGGAGACCCCGATACGCAGTATTTT
V: TRBV7-9; size: NA; D: TRBD1; J: TRBJ2-7; CDR3: CASSHLSTGAYEQYF; DNA: TGTGCCAGCAGCCATCTTTCGACAGGGGCCTACGAGCAGTACTTC
V: TRBV29-1; size: NA; D: TRBD1; J: TRBJ1-2; CDR3: CSVEEELGTATNYGYTF; DNA: TGCAGCGTTGAAGAGGAACTAGGGACAGCGACTAACTATGGCTACACCTTC
V: TRBV12-3/TRBV12-4; size: few; D: NA; J: TRBJ1-1; CDR3: CASSLGRPGNTEAFF; DNA: TGTGCCAGCAGTTTGGGTCGACCGGGAAACACTGAAGCTTTCTTT
V: TRBV6-6; size: NA; D: NA; J: TRBJ1-2; CDR3: CASSTRLGYTF; DNA: TGTGCCAGCAGTACCCGGTTGGGCTACACCTTC
V: TRBV6-5; size: few; D: NA; J: TRBJ1-1; CDR3: CASRTWKRGDEAFF; DNA: TGTGCCAGCAGAACGTGGAAACGGGGGGATGAAGCTTTCTTT
V: TRBV6-5; size: NA; D: TRBD1; J: TRBJ2-7; CDR3: CASRRTGDGTYNEQYF; DNA: TGTGCCAGCAGACGGACAGGGGATGGTACCTACAATGAGCAGTACTTC
V: TRBV20-1; size: once; D: TRBD2; J: TRBJ2-7; CDR3: CSARDGTSAGYEQYF; DNA: TGCAGTGCTAGAGATGGGACTAGCGCAGGCTACGAGCAGTACTTC
V: TRBV3-1; size: NA; D: TRBD2; J: TRBJ2-7; CDR3: CASSQARGGNPYEQYF; DNA: TGTGCCAGCAGCCAAGCTCGCGGGGGGAACCCCTACGAGCAGTACTTC
V: TRBV14; size: NA; D: NA; J: TRBJ2-4; CDR3: CASSLTGSGNIQYF; DNA: TGTGCCAGCAGCCTTACAGGATCAGGAAACATTCAGTACTTC
V: TRBV5-5; size: NA; D: NA; J: TRBJ2-3; CDR3: CASSFSLYRRTETQYF; DNA: TGTGCCAGCAGCTTTAGCCTCTATCGGCGCACAGAGACGCAGTATTTT
V: TRBV6-4; size: NA; D: TRBD1; J: TRBJ1-2; CDR3: CASRETGTGYGYTF; DNA: TGTGCCAGCCGTGAAACCGGGACAGGCTATGGCTACACCTTC
V: TRBV20-1; size: NA; D: TRBD1; J: TRBJ1-6; CDR3: CSARGDRVSPLHF; DNA: TGCAGTGCCCGAGGGGACAGGGTTTCACCCCTCCACTTT
V: TRBV5-8; size: few; D: NA; J: TRBJ1-2; CDR3: CASSQQPRTDLWGYTF; DNA: TGTGCCAGCAGCCAGCAACCCCGGACAGATCTGTGGGGCTACACCTTC
V: TRBV29-1; size: NA; D: NA; J: TRBJ2-3; CDR3: CSAEVASGDPDTQYF; DNA: TGCAGCGCTGAAGTGGCTAGTGGAGACCCAGATACGCAGTATTTT
V: TRBV6-1; size: few; D: TRBD1; J: TRBJ1-1; CDR3: CASTPQTGAWEAFF; DNA: TGTGCCAGCACCCCACAGACAGGGGCCTGGGAAGCTTTCTTT
V: TRBV12-3/TRBV12-4; size: many; D: TRBD2; J: TRBJ2-5; CDR3: CASSFGGETQYF; DNA: TGTGCCAGCAGCTTCGGGGGGGAGACCCAGTACTTC
V: TRBV9; size: few; D: NA; J: TRBJ1-2; CDR3: CASSNHLAHGYTF; DNA: TGTGCCAGCAGCAACCACCTAGCCCATGGCTACACCTTC
V: TRBV2; size: NA; D: NA; J: TRBJ2-2; CDR3: CASRLRANTGELFF; DNA: TGTGCCAGTAGACTTAGGGCGAACACCGGGGAGCTGTTTTTT
V: TRBV28; size: NA; D: NA; J: TRBJ2-7; CDR3: CASSSPGPLVYEQYF; DNA: TGTGCCAGCAGTTCCCCGGGACCCCTAGTCTACGAGCAGTACTTC
V: TRBV15; size: NA; D: NA; J: TRBJ2-2; CDR3: CATSNLRGPLPGRELFF; DNA: TGTGCCACCAGCAATTTGCGGGGCCCCCTCCCGGGCAGGGAGCTGTTTTTT
V: TRBV27; size: NA; D: NA; J: TRBJ2-3; CDR3: CASSVESTDTQYF; DNA: TGTGCCAGCAGTGTGGAAAGCACAGATACGCAGTATTTT
V: TRBV29-1; size: few; D: NA; J: TRBJ2-1; CDR3: CSIGDFYNEQFF; DNA: TGCAGCATAGGGGATTTCTACAATGAGCAGTTCTTC
V: TRBV28; size: once; D: TRBD1; J: TRBJ1-1; CDR3: CASSSILTTGGATLNTEAFF; DNA: TGTGCCAGCAGTTCTATTCTAACTACAGGGGGGGCAACGTTGAACACTGAAGCTTTCTTT
V: TRBV4-1; size: NA; D: NA; J: TRBJ1-1; CDR3: CASSQVLNRESFF; DNA: TGCGCCAGCAGCCAAGTACTAAACAGGGAATCTTTCTTT
V: TRBV5-4; size: NA; D: TRBD2; J: TRBJ2-7; CDR3: CASSLRGGNGQYF; DNA: TGTGCCAGCAGCTTACGGGGAGGGAATGGGCAGTACTTC
V: TRBV3-1; size: NA; D: TRBD1; J: TRBJ1-2; CDR3: CASSQEGRQGAGYGYTF; DNA: TGTGCCAGCAGCCAAGAGGGGAGACAGGGGGCGGGGTATGGCTACACCTTC
V: TRBV7-9; size: NA; D: NA; J: TRBJ2-1; CDR3: CASSGLRGMEYNEQFF; DNA: TGTGCCAGCAGCGGGCTTCGAGGGATGGAATACAATGAGCAGTTCTTC
V: TRBV6-6; size: NA; D: TRBD1; J: TRBJ2-7; CDR3: CAIRQGASYEQYF; DNA: TGTGCCATTCGACAGGGGGCTTCCTACGAGCAGTACTTC
V: TRBV2; size: NA; D: NA; J: TRBJ1-2; CDR3: CAGAGGQNGYTF; DNA: TGTGCCGGAGCGGGAGGGCAGAATGGCTACACCTTC
V: TRBV15; size: NA; D: TRBD2; J: TRBJ2-1; CDR3: CTTSRDMRERPNEQFF; DNA: TGTACCACCAGCAGAGATATGCGGGAGCGTCCCAATGAGCAGTTCTTC
V: TRBV27; size: NA; D: NA; J: TRBJ2-7; CDR3: CASKLTEAGSYEQYF; DNA: TGTGCCAGCAAACTGACTGAGGCGGGATCCTACGAGCAGTACTTC
V: TRBV12-3/TRBV12-4; size: NA; D: NA; J: TRBJ1-2; CDR3: CASRATGEGYGYTF; DNA: TGTGCCAGCAGAGCGACGGGGGAAGGCTATGGCTACACCTTC
V: TRBV30; size: NA; D: NA; J: TRBJ1-2; CDR3: CAWIAKYRATNYGYTF; DNA: TGTGCCTGGATCGCTAAATACAGAGCTACTAACTATGGCTACACCTTC
V: TRBV29-1; size: NA; D: NA; J: TRBJ2-3; CDR3: CSVVGSTDTQYF; DNA: TGCAGCGTTGTAGGCTCCACAGATACGCAGTATTTT
V: TRBV6-1; size: NA; D: NA; J: TRBJ2-7; CDR3: CASSEIRMGPVVQYF; DNA: TGTGCCAGCAGTGAAATTAGAATGGGACCGGTAGTGCAGTACTTC
V: TRBV2; size: once; D: NA; J: TRBJ2-5; CDR3: CASTPVDTQETQYF; DNA: TGTGCCAGCACCCCCGTAGATACTCAAGAGACCCAGTACTTC
V: TRBV27; size: once; D: NA; J: TRBJ2-7; CDR3: CASSITGSSYEQYF; DNA: TGTGCCAGCAGTATTACAGGGAGCTCCTACGAGCAGTACTTC
V: TRBV2; size: NA; D: TRBD1; J: TRBJ2-1; CDR3: CASRETGEGPYNEQFF; DNA: TGTGCCAGCAGAGAAACAGGGGAAGGGCCCTACAATGAGCAGTTCTTC
V: TRBV6-5; size: once; D: NA; J: TRBJ1-3; CDR3: CASSRAPDKGNTIYF; DNA: TGTGCCAGCAGCAGGGCCCCGGACAAGGGAAACACCATATATTTT
V: TRBV12-3/TRBV12-4; size: NA; D: TRBD2; J: TRBJ2-3; CDR3: CASTSLAGGTDTQYF; DNA: TGTGCCAGCACCTCCCTAGCGGGGGGCACAGATACGCAGTATTTT
V: TRBV3-1; size: NA; D: NA; J: TRBJ1-2; CDR3: CASSQDLRFVGYTF; DNA: TGTGCCAGCAGCCAAGACCTGAGGTTTGTGGGCTACACCTTC
V: TRBV10-3; size: few; D: NA; J: TRBJ1-2; CDR3: CAISEAVGSGYGYTF; DNA: TGTGCCATCAGTGAGGCCGTGGGGTCTGGCTATGGCTACACCTTC